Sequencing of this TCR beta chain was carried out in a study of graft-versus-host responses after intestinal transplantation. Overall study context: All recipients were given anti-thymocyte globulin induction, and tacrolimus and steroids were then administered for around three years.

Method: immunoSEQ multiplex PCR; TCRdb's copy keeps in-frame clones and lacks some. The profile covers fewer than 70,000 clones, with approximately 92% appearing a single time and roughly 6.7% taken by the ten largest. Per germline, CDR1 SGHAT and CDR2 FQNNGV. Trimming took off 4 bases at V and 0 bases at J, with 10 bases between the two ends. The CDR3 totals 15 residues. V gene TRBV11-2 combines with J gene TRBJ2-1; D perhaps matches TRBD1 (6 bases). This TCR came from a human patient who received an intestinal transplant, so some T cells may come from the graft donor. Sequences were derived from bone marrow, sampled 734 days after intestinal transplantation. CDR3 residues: CASSSDRSSYNEQFF. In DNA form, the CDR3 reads TGTGCCAGCAGCTCGGACAGAAGCTCCTACAATGAGCAGTTCTTC.